These T cell receptor beta chains were read from a single sample in a study of cytomegalovirus exposure and HLA in healthy donors. The method was immunoSEQ multiplex PCR; TCRdb's version includes in-frame clones alone and lacks a portion of them. There are about 150,000 clones in the sample; more than 60% occur only once, and about 10% lies in the top ten. The sequenced sample was PBMCs. Source of these receptors: a man aged 25-45 years in good health and CMV-seropositive. Both conserved end residues are part of each CDR3. A D gene is named only where the DNA matches it firmly. Clone size is not always given. Where it is, it says once, few, many or a class for expanded clones.

J gene | clone size | D gene | V gene | CDR3 DNA | CDR3 protein
TRBJ2-5 | few | TRBD2 | TRBV4-2 | TGTGCCAGCAGCCAAGATCGACTAGCGGGAGGATTGGGGGAGACCCAGTACTTC | CASSQDRLAGGLGETQYF
TRBJ2-2 | - | TRBD2 | TRBV5-1 | TGCGCCAGCAGCCGACCCGGACTAGCGGGGACCGGGGAGCTGTTTTTT | CASSRPGLAGTGELFF
TRBJ2-1 | few | TRBD2 | TRBV30 | TGTGCCTGGAGTCCCGGTGGTAGCGGGAGACTAAGCTCCTACAATGAGCAGTTCTTC | CAWSPGGSGRLSSYNEQFF
TRBJ2-1 | few | - | TRBV11-3 | TGTGCCAGCAGCTTAGGGCTGTACAATGAGCAGTTCTTC | CASSLGLYNEQFF
TRBJ2-1 | few | TRBD2 | TRBV7-6 | TGTGCCAGCAGCTTAGAAGTCAGCGGGATAGGACATGAGCAGTTCTTC | CASSLEVSGIGHEQFF
TRBJ1-1 | - | - | TRBV5-1 | TGCGCCAGCAGCTTGGACAGGGAGGGCACTGAAGCTTTCTTT | CASSLDREGTEAFF
TRBJ1-5 | few | TRBD1 | TRBV4-1 | TGCGCCAGCAGCCCGACAGGGGGGGGCGGGAGCAATCAGCCCCAGCATTTT | CASSPTGGGGSNQPQHF
TRBJ2-4 | - | - | TRBV5-4 | TGTGCCAGCAGCTTGGGTTCGCTAGTTGACATTCAGTACTTC | CASSLGSLVDIQYF
TRBJ1-1 | - | TRBD1 | TRBV10-1 | TGCGCCAGCAGTCAGGGGGGAACTGAAGCTTTCTTT | CASSQGGTEAFF
TRBJ2-7 | few | - | TRBV27 | TGTGCCAGCAGTCTAACGACAGCGTCAAGCTCCTACGAGCAGTACTTC | CASSLTTASSSYEQYF
TRBJ2-1 | - | TRBD1 | TRBV15 | TGTGCCACCAGCAGTAACCAGGGGGTTGGGAATGAGCAGTTCTTC | CATSSNQGVGNEQFF
TRBJ2-3 | few | TRBD1 | TRBV11-2 | TGTGCCAGCAGCCCTGGACAGGGGGTACGATATACGCAGTATTTT | CASSPGQGVRYTQYF
TRBJ1-1 | - | TRBD1 | TRBV28 | TGTGCCAGCAGTTTATCTTTTTATCTGGGACAGGGGGCGTTGTATACTGAAGCTTTCTTT | CASSLSFYLGQGALYTEAFF
TRBJ1-2 | few | - | TRBV4-2 | TGTGCCAGCAGCCAAGAAAAGACTCTCTATGGCTACACCTTC | CASSQEKTLYGYTF
TRBJ2-1 | - | TRBD1 | TRBV30 | TGTGCCTGGATACCGGGACAGTACAATGAGCAGTTCTTC | CAWIPGQYNEQFF
TRBJ2-7 | - | TRBD1 | TRBV6-6 | TGTGCCAGCAGTTCCCGGGACAGGGGGTCCTACGAGCAGTACTTC | CASSSRDRGSYEQYF
TRBJ2-1 | - | TRBD1 | TRBV11-2 | TGTGCCAGCAGCCAAGCCGGGACAGGGGGCGGTGAGCAGTTCTTC | CASSQAGTGGGEQFF
TRBJ2-1 | - | - | TRBV30 | TGTGCCTGGAGGGCTAGACTCAATGAGCAGTTCTTC | CAWRARLNEQFF
TRBJ2-7 | - | - | TRBV6-6 | TGTGCCAGCAGTTACTCGAGCTACGAGCAGTACTTC | CASSYSSYEQYF
TRBJ1-1 | once | TRBD1 | TRBV28 | TGTGCCAGCAGTTTAGACAGGGACACTGAAGCTTTCTTT | CASSLDRDTEAFF
TRBJ2-7 | once | TRBD1 | TRBV11-3 | TGTGCCAGCAGCTGGGCGCTGAGACAGGGAAACGAGCAGTACTTC | CASSWALRQGNEQYF
TRBJ2-2 | - | - | TRBV19 | TGTGCCAGTAGTATTCAGGGTCGTCCGAACACCGGGGAGCTGTTTTTT | CASSIQGRPNTGELFF
TRBJ2-3 | - | - | TRBV11-2 | TGTGCCAGCAGCTCGCAAAGAGGAGATACGCAGTATTTT | CASSSQRGDTQYF
TRBJ2-7 | - | - | TRBV27 | TGTGCCAGCAGAACCACAGGGTTTTCAGCCTACGAGCAGTACTTC | CASRTTGFSAYEQYF
TRBJ1-2 | - | TRBD1 | TRBV9 | TGTGCCAGCAGCGGATCCGGGACAGGGGCTGATGGCTACACCTTC | CASSGSGTGADGYTF
TRBJ2-1 | - | TRBD2 | TRBV6-1 | TGTGCCAGCAGTGAAGCAGTGGGAGGGCCAATTGAGCAGTTCTTC | CASSEAVGGPIEQFF